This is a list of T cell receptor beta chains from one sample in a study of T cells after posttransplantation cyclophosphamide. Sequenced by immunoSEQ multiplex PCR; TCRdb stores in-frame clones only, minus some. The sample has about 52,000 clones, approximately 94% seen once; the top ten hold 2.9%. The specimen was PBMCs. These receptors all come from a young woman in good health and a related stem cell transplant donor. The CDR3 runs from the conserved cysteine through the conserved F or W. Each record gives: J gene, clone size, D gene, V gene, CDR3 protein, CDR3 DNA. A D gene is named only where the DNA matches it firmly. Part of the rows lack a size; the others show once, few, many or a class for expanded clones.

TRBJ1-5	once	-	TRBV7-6	CASSPRGGLGQPQHF	TGTGCCAGCAGCCCGCGAGGGGGTTTGGGACAGCCCCAGCATTTT
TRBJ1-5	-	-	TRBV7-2	CASSSTSGAFSNQPQHF	TGTGCCAGCAGCTCAACATCTGGAGCTTTTAGCAATCAGCCCCAGCATTTT
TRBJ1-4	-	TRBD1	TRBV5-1	CASSMTGVEKLFF	TGCGCCAGCAGCATGACAGGGGTTGAAAAACTGTTTTTT
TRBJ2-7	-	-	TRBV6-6	CASSYSLYYEQYF	TGTGCCAGCAGTTACTCCCTCTACTACGAGCAGTACTTC
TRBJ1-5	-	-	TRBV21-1	CASSRGQGYNQPQHF	TGTGCCAGCAGCAGGGGACAGGGGTACAATCAGCCCCAGCATTTT
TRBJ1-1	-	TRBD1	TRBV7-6	CASSSTGTEAFF	TGTGCCAGCAGCTCGACAGGGACTGAAGCTTTCTTT
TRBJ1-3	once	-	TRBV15	CATSRDPGSGNTIYF	TGTGCCACCAGCAGAGATCCGGGGTCTGGAAACACCATATATTTT
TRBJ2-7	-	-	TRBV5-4	CASRVSGYSYEQYF	TGTGCCAGCAGAGTCTCAGGGTACTCCTACGAGCAGTACTTC
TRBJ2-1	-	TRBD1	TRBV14	CASSQRQGVFDEQFF	TGTGCCAGCAGCCAACGACAGGGTGTCTTCGATGAGCAGTTCTTC
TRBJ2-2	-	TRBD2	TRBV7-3	CASSLYPAGRADTGELFF	TGTGCCAGCAGCTTATATCCAGCGGGGCGGGCCGACACCGGGGAGCTGTTTTTT
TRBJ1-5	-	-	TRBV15	CATSRAGWEDQPQHF	TGTGCCACCAGCAGAGCAGGGTGGGAGGATCAGCCCCAGCATTTT
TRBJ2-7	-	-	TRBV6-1	CASSDAVPPIF	TGTGCCAGCAGTGATGCGGTTCCCCCGATCTTC
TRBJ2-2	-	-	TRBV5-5	CASSLVQDYGELFF	TGTGCCAGCAGCTTGGTTCAGGACTACGGGGAGCTGTTTTTT
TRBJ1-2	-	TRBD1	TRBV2	CASSSGTGGGYGYTF	TGTGCCAGCAGCTCGGGGACAGGGGGTGGCTATGGCTACACCTTC
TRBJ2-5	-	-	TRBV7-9	CASSLDLETQYF	TGTGCCAGCAGCTTAGACTTGGAGACCCAGTACTTC
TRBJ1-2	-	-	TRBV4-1	CASSQRGTSYGYTF	TGCGCCAGCAGCCAGAGAGGGACAAGCTATGGCTACACCTTC
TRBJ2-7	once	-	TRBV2	CASVRWGGNEQYF	TGTGCCAGCGTTCGATGGGGGGGCAACGAGCAGTACTTC
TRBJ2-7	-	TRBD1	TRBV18	CASSGTGTGGEQYF	TGTGCCAGCTCAGGCACCGGGACAGGGGGCGAGCAGTACTTC
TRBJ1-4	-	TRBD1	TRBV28	CASRQGGEKLFF	TGTGCCAGCCGACAGGGGGGTGAAAAACTGTTTTTT
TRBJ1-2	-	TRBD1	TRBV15	CATSRDNGTGRHPFNYGYTF	TGTGCCACCAGCAGAGATAACGGGACAGGACGCCATCCCTTCAACTATGGCTACACCTTC
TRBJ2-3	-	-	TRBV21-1	CASSKVGGQGIFGLKDTQYF	TGTGCCAGCAGCAAAGTCGGGGGACAGGGTATTTTTGGGTTGAAGGATACGCAGTATTTT
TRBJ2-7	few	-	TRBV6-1	CASSEGGRVGEQYF	TGTGCCAGCAGTGAGGGAGGCAGGGTGGGCGAGCAGTACTTC
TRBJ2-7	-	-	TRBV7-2	CASSHGAGASKFYEQYF	TGTGCCAGCAGCCACGGGGCGGGGGCTAGTAAGTTCTACGAGCAGTACTTC
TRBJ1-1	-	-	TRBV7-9	CASSKGWSTEAFF	TGTGCCAGCAGCAAGGGGTGGAGCACTGAAGCTTTCTTT
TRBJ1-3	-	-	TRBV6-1	CASSEARGDTIYF	TGTGCCAGCAGTGAAGCGCGTGGAGACACCATATATTTT
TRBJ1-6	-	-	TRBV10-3	CAISGQNSPLHF	TGTGCCATCAGTGGGCAGAATTCACCCCTCCACTTT
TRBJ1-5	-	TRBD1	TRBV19	CASSLPTGWERQPQHF	TGTGCCAGTAGTCTACCGACAGGGTGGGAGAGGCAGCCCCAGCATTTT
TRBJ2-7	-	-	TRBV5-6	CASSLHTTYEQYF	TGTGCCAGCAGCTTGCACACGACCTACGAGCAGTACTTC
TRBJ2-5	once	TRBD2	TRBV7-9	CASSFPAGGPETQYF	TGTGCCAGCAGCTTTCCAGCGGGGGGGCCGGAGACCCAGTACTTC
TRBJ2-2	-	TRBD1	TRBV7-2	CASSIRQGIGELFF	TGTGCCAGCAGCATACGACAGGGAATCGGGGAGCTGTTTTTT
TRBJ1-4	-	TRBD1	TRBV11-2	CASSPGTGRYLTNEKLFF	TGTGCCAGCAGCCCCGGGACAGGGCGTTATCTTACTAATGAAAAACTGTTTTTT
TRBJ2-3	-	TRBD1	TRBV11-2	CASRATGGPTDTQYF	TGTGCCAGCAGAGCTACAGGGGGACCCACAGATACGCAGTATTTT
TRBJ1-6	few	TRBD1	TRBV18	CASSPTIAGQGVSSPLHF	TGTGCCAGCTCACCCACAATAGCCGGACAGGGAGTTTCTTCACCCCTCCACTTT
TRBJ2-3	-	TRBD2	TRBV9	CASSVGELAGTDTQYF	TGTGCCAGCAGCGTAGGGGAACTAGCGGGCACAGATACGCAGTATTTT
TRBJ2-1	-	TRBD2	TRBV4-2	CASSQDQRGGSEQFF	TGTGCCAGCAGCCAAGACCAGCGGGGGGGCAGTGAGCAGTTCTTC
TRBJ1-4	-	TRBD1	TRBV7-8	CASSVNRGRGEKLFF	TGTGCCAGCAGCGTGAACAGGGGCAGGGGTGAAAAACTGTTTTTT
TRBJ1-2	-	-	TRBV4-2	CASSQDSSNYGYTF	TGTGCCAGCAGCCAAGATTCATCTAACTATGGCTACACCTTC
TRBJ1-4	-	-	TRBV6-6	CASSYVGAEKLFF	TGTGCCAGCAGTTACGTGGGGGCTGAGAAACTGTTTTTT
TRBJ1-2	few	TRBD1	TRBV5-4	CASSWTGVVGYTF	TGTGCCAGCAGCTGGACAGGGGTTGTTGGCTACACCTTC
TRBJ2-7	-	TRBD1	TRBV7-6	CASSLEGGQESEQYF	TGTGCCAGCAGCTTAGAGGGGGGACAGGAGTCCGAGCAGTACTTC
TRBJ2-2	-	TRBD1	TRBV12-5	CASVDRGYTGELFF	TGTGCTAGTGTGGACAGGGGGTATACCGGGGAGCTGTTTTTT
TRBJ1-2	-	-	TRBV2	CASSEGQTNYGYTF	TGTGCCAGCAGTGAGGGGCAGACGAACTATGGCTACACCTTC
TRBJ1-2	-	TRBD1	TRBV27	CASGGDRVTGFGYTF	TGTGCCAGCGGGGGTGACAGGGTTACAGGGTTTGGCTACACCTTC
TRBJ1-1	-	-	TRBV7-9	CASSLVIGGENTEAFF	TGTGCCAGCAGCTTAGTCATAGGAGGGGAGAACACTGAAGCTTTCTTT
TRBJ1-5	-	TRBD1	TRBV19	CASSFPDRGNQPQHF	TGTGCCAGTAGTTTCCCGGACAGGGGGAATCAGCCCCAGCATTTT
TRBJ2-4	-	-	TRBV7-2	CASSRRGNIQYF	TGTGCCAGCAGCCGAAGGGGAAACATTCAGTACTTC
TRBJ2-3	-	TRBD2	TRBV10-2	CASSEFPTASGGMDTQYF	TGCGCCAGCAGTGAGTTCCCCACCGCTAGCGGGGGCATGGATACGCAGTATTTT
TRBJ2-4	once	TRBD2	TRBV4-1	CASSQAINVGGGAKNIQYF	TGCGCCAGCAGCCAAGCGATTAACGTCGGGGGGGGAGCCAAAAACATTCAGTACTTC
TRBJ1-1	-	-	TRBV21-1	CASSKEPTAGGFGEAFF	TGTGCCAGCAGCAAAGAACCTACGGCGGGGGGTTTCGGTGAAGCTTTCTTT
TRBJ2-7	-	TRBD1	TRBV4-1	CASSQVGQTYEQYF	TGCGCCAGCAGCCAAGTGGGACAGACCTACGAGCAGTACTTC
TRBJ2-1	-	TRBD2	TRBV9	CASSVAGLAAYNEQFF	TGTGCCAGCAGCGTGGCCGGACTAGCGGCCTACAATGAGCAGTTCTTC
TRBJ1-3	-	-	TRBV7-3	CASSLSAPNSGNTIYF	TGTGCCAGCAGCCTGTCTGCGCCAAACTCTGGAAACACCATATATTTT
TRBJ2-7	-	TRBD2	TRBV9	CASSFGLAGSSYEQYF	TGTGCCAGCAGCTTCGGACTAGCGGGGAGCTCCTACGAGCAGTACTTC